The following is a T cell receptor beta chain sequence with its context. This record comes from a study of blood T cell repertoires in COVID-19. On the study more broadly: PBMCs, B-cell-depleted T cells, or T cells provided the cDNA or gDNA that made up the material.

The participants were between about 18 and 90 years old and came from under 25 US areas. Clinical history as reported by participants underpinned cohort assignment. With 2 bases clipped from V and 6 bases from J, the junction kept 14 bases outside the gene matches. Germline assignment: CDR1 SGHTA and CDR2 FQGNSA. CDR3 length: 18 amino acids. Here immunoSEQ multiplex PCR was the method, and the copy in TCRdb shows in-frame clones only, minus some. Of around 220,000 clones listed, roughly 90% are singletons. The origin of this receptor is a woman aged 25 to 39 with acute COVID-19. Material: PBMCs or T cells enriched from blood (not recorded which). The chain couples TRBV7-2 to TRBJ2-3, with 10 positions matching TRBD2. CDR3 nucleotide sequence: TGTGCCAGCAGCTTATACGGCGCTAGCGGGAGTATTACGGATACGCAGTATTTT. This codes for CASSLYGASGSITDTQYF.